This entry is about one T cell receptor (beta chain). What it binds is unknown. Trimming left V 2 bases short and J 5 bases short, with 9 bases between. Germline V lookup: CDR1 SNHLY, CDR2 FYNNEI. The CDR3 contains 13 residues. TCRdb independently ran MiXCR on the RT-PCR reads; one entry per CDR3 protein. The data hold about 530,000 distinct CDR3 sequences, with about an eighth observed a single time. This sample is part of a study of response to subunit inactivated influenza vaccine. General study points: Every seasonal influenza vaccination brings in few new T cells, the authors suggested.

The rearrangement links TRBV2 to TRBJ2-5; D not resolved. This sequence originates from a man aged 45-65 years who received an inactivated influenza vaccine. The source material was PBMCs from blood, sampled on the day of vaccination. The CDR3 DNA sequence: TGTGCCAGCAGTGAATTGGGCCGCGAGACCCAGTACTTC. Translation gives CASSELGRETQYF.